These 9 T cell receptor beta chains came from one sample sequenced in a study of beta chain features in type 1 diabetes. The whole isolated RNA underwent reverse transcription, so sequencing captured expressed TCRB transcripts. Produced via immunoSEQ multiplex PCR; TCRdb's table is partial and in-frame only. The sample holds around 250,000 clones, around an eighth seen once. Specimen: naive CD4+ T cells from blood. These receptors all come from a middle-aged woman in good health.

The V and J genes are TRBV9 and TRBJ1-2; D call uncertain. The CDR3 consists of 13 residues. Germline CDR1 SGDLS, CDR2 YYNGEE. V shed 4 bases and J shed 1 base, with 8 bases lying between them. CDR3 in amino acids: CASSHNSNYGYTF. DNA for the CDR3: TGTGCCAGCAGCCATAACAGTAACTATGGCTACACCTTC.

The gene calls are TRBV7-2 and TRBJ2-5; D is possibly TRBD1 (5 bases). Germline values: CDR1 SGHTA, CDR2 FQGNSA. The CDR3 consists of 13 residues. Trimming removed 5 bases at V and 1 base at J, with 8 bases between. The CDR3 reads CASSVRAQETQYF. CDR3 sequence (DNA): TGTGCCAGCAGCGTCAGGGCCCAAGAGACCCAGTACTTC.

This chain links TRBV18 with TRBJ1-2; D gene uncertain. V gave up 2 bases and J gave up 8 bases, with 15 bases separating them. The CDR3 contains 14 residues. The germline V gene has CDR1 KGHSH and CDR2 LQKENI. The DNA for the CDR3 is TGTGCCAGCTCACCAAACCAGGAGGATATAGGCTACACCTTC. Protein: CASSPNQEDIGYTF.

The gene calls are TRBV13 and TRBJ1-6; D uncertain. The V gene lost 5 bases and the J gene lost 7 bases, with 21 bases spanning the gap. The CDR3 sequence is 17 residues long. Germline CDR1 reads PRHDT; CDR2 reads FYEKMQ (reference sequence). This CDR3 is CASSLHTRTRGNSPLHF. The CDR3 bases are TGTGCCAGCAGCCTACACACGCGGACCCGAGGGAATTCACCCCTCCACTTT.

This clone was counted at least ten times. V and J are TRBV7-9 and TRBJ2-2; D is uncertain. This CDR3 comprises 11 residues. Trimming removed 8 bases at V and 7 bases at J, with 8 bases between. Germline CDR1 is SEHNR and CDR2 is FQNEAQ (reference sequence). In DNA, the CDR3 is TGTGCCAGCTCAGGATTCGGGGAGCTGTTTTTT. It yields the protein CASSGFGELFF.

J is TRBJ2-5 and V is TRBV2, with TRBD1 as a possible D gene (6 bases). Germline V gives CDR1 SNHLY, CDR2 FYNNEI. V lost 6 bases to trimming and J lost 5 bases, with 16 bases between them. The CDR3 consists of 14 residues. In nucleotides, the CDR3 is TGTGCCAGCAGCTTACAGGGCGGTCGGGAGACCCAGTACTTC. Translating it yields CASSLQGGRETQYF.

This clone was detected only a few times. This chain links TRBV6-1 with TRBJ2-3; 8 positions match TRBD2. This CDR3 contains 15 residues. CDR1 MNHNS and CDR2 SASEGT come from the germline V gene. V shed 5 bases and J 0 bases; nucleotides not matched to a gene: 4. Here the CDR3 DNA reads TGTGCCAGCAGTTCCGGGACTAGGAGCACAGATACGCAGTATTTT. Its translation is CASSSGTRSTDTQYF.

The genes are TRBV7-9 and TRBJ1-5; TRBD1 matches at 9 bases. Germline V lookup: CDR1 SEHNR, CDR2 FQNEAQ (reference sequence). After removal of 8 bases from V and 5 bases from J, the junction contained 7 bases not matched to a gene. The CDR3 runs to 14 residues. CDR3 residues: CASSLQGAHQPQHF. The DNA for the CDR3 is TGTGCCAGCTCCTTACAGGGGGCCCATCAGCCCCAGCATTTT.

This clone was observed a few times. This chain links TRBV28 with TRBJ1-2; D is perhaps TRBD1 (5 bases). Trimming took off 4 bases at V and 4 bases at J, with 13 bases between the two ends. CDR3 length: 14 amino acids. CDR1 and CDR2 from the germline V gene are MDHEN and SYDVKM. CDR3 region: CASSSDKGLYGYTF. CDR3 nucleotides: TGTGCCAGCAGTTCGGACAAAGGTCTCTATGGCTACACCTTC.